This T cell receptor (beta chain) was retrieved from a study of T cell changes during pregnancy in multiple sclerosis (dated by TCRdb to between 2018 and 2021). At the level of the whole study: The study examined how the T cell repertoire changed over the course of pregnancy in women with multiple sclerosis.

Turning to this clone: It has no known antigen specificity. No much larger clonotype is one base removed from it; base qualities were not supplied.

The method behind the library was the immunoSEQ multiplex PCR assay. TCRdb mirrors the immuneACCESS table, restricted to in-frame sequences. Some clones are absent from its copies; in checked studies, under half trace to an unresolved V gene, and the reason for the others is unknown. This sample holds about 50,000 clones; roughly 92% were observed only once. Together, the top ten hold under 0.95% of the sample. The CDR3 runs 15 residues from the cysteine to the phenylalanine. CDR3 DNA is the only sequence kept; it has 45 bases, read in frame from the first base. In the germline V gene, CDR1 corresponds to SGDLS and CDR2 to YYNGEE. V drops 0 bases and J drops 11 bases, leaving 19 bases in between.

Sequenced material: CD4+ T cells from peripheral blood mononuclear cells, taken in the third trimester of pregnancy. The origin of this receptor is a female donor with multiple sclerosis, enrolled in a pregnancy study. The chain employs TRBV9 and TRBJ2-3; a tentative D call is TRBD1 (6 bases match). The DNA is TGTGCCAGCAGCGTAGACCAGGGATTGACAGGCGGGCAGTATTTT. Its protein is CASSVDQGLTGGQYF.